Below are 20 T cell receptor beta chains sequenced from a single sample in a study of shared clonotypes between healthy human individuals. TCRdb's table, derived via immunoSEQ multiplex PCR, lists solely in-frame clones and lacks some. The sample lists approximately 2,000,000 clones; roughly 90% were seen once. The sequencing sample was made of naive CD4+ T cells from PBMCs. Subset defined: CD45RA+ positively selected. The receptor source for this set is a man aged 18 to 29 in good health. Some clones in this sample may be carry-over from other donors' samples.

V gene TRBV5-1 combines with J gene TRBJ2-3; D gene unclear. There are 13 residues in the CDR3. The germline V gene has CDR1 SGHRS and CDR2 YFSETQ. Trimming took 3 bases from V and 4 from J, leaving 9 bases between them. DNA of the CDR3: TGCGCCAGCAGCTCGGATCAGGCAGATACGCAGTATTTT. This codes for CASSSDQADTQYF.

As to this clone: At the DNA level, this CDR3 is encoded by other sequences in the same sample as well. V usage is TRBV11-1 and J usage is TRBJ1-1; D is possibly TRBD1 (5 bases). CDR1 and CDR2 from the germline V gene are SGHAT and FQDESV (reference sequence). Between the trimmed V and J ends, which lost 1 base and 1 base, there was a span of 7 bases. This CDR3 has 14 residues. The CDR3 loop is CASSLVGGNTEAFF. CDR3 sequence (DNA): TGTGCCAGCAGCTTAGTCGGGGGGAACACTGAAGCTTTCTTT. Based on the CDR3 plus reference TRBV11-1 and TRBJ1-1, the full variable domain is EAEVAQSPRYKITEKSQAVAFWCDPISGHATLYWYRQILGQGPELLVQFQDESVVDDSQLPKDRFSAERLKGVDSTLKIQPAELGDSAMYLCASSLVGGNTEAFFGQGTRLTVV.

This clone has just one count. V is TRBV5-1 and J is TRBJ2-4, with D perhaps TRBD1 or TRBD2 (5 bases each). The CDR3 is 14 amino acids. Per germline, CDR1 SGHRS and CDR2 YFSETQ. The V gene lost 3 bases and the J gene lost 7 bases, with 14 bases spanning the gap. CDR3 region: CASSSNPGRNIQYF. The CDR3 DNA reads TGCGCCAGCAGCTCAAATCCGGGACGGAACATTCAGTACTTC.

A word on this clone: Other DNA sequences in this sample translate to the same CDR3. This chain uses TRBV5-1 with TRBJ1-5, with D possibly being TRBD1 (6 bases). The CDR3 consists of 14 residues. V shed 4 bases and J shed 4 bases, with 12 bases lying between them. Germline V gene data show CDR1 as SGHRS and CDR2 as YFSETQ. The CDR3 DNA reads TGCGCCAGCAGCCTTACAGGGACGAATCAGCCCCAGCATTTT. Amino acids: CASSLTGTNQPQHF.

V is TRBV5-5 and J is TRBJ1-1; no clear D gene. CDR3 length: 13 amino acids. Germline loops: CDR1 SGHKS, CDR2 YYEKEE (reference sequence). With 1 base removed from V and 6 bases from J, the gap between germline ends came to 10 bases. The CDR3 region is CASSLPDGPEAFF. CDR3 bases: TGTGCCAGCAGCTTGCCCGACGGACCTGAAGCTTTCTTT.

The chain carries TRBV7-9 and TRBJ2-2, with D unresolved. Germline V gene lookup returns CDR1 SEHNR and CDR2 FQNEAQ (reference sequence). V lost 4 bases to trimming and J lost 5 bases, with 5 bases between them. This CDR3 has 12 amino acids. CDR3 in DNA: TGTGCCAGCAGCTCCGCGACCGGGGAGCTGTTTTTT. Protein sequence: CASSSATGELFF.

The chain is built from TRBV6-5 and TRBJ2-1; the D is unclear. Germline V gene sequence: CDR1 MNHEY, CDR2 SVGAGI. The V and J ends lost 6 bases and 2 bases respectively, with 14 bases between them. CDR3 length equals 15 residues. This CDR3 is CASRSSFGPYNEQFF. In nucleotides, the CDR3 is TGTGCCAGCAGGTCCTCCTTCGGGCCCTACAATGAGCAGTTCTTC.

The genes are TRBV6-5 and TRBJ1-3; 8 nucleotides align to TRBD1. Losses at the gene ends were 2 bases for V and 5 bases for J; bases not matched to a gene: 5. The CDR3 contains 15 residues. CDR1 and CDR2 (germline): MNHEY, SVGAGI. The CDR3 loop is CASSYTRTGRNTIYF. The CDR3 DNA follows: TGTGCCAGCAGTTACACCCGGACAGGGAGAAACACCATATATTTT.

CDR3 sequence reads: CSVVEDSTNTEAFF. In DNA, the CDR3 is TGCAGCGTTGTTGAGGACAGTACGAACACTGAAGCTTTCTTT. The gene calls are TRBV29-1 and TRBJ1-1, with D possibly matching TRBD1 (6 bases). CDR1 SQVTM and CDR2 ANQGSEA come from the germline V gene. This CDR3 region has 14 residues. V gave up 4 bases and J gave up 1 base, with 13 bases separating them.

This sequence joins TRBV5-8 and TRBJ2-5; D is tentatively TRBD1 or TRBD2 (5 bases each). CDR1 is SGHTS and CDR2 is YDEGEE in the germline V gene. V was clipped by 2 bases and J by 5 bases, with 25 bases between them. This CDR3 comprises 18 residues. The CDR3: CASSFGNQLTRGEETQYF. In DNA form, the CDR3 reads TGTGCCAGCAGCTTCGGTAATCAGTTAACGAGGGGAGAGGAGACCCAGTACTTC. Variable domain in full (rest from reference TRBV5-8 and TRBJ2-5): EAGVTQSPTHLIKTRGQQATLRCSPISGHTSVYWYQQALGLGLQFLLWYDEGEERNRGNFPPRFSGRQFPNYSSELNVNALELEDSALYLCASSFGNQLTRGEETQYFGPGTRLLVL.

This clone was seen a few times. This sequence joins TRBV6-6 and TRBJ2-7; 8 nucleotides line up with TRBD1. V lost 6 bases, J lost 5 bases, and 6 bases stayed unmatched. The CDR3 has 13 residues. Germline V gives CDR1 MNHNY, CDR2 SVGAGI (reference sequence). CDR3 coding DNA: TGTGCCAGCAGAGGGACAGGTGGCCACGAGCAGTACTTC. Residues: CASRGTGGHEQYF.

This chain connects TRBV28 to TRBJ2-6; D gene ambiguous. Trimming left V 5 bases short and J 4 bases short, with 15 bases between. Germline V gene lookup returns CDR1 MDHEN and CDR2 SYDVKM. This CDR3 region has 16 residues. The CDR3 loop reads CASSPPPSSGANVLTF. In DNA, the CDR3 is TGTGCCAGCAGTCCCCCCCCCTCTTCCGGGGCCAACGTCCTGACTTTC.

The chain combines TRBV7-6 with TRBJ2-1; D could derive from TRBD1 or TRBD2 (5 bases each). Germline CDR1 is SGHVS and CDR2 is FNYEAQ. This CDR3 spans 19 amino acids. V was pared by 5 bases and J by 3 bases, with 26 bases between. This CDR3 is CASSTHPRDQYPIYNEQFF. For the CDR3, the DNA is TGTGCCAGCAGCACGCACCCCCGGGACCAATATCCCATCTACAATGAGCAGTTCTTC.

The V and J genes are TRBV19 and TRBJ2-7; 9 bases are a match to TRBD1. The CDR3 runs 19 residues. The trim removed 0 bases at V and 0 bases at J, leaving 12 bases unmatched. The germline V gene encodes CDR1 LNHDA and CDR2 SQIVND (reference sequence). CDR3 bases: TGTGCCAGTAGTATAGATGGGGGGGGACAGGGCCTTAGCTCCTACGAGCAGTACTTC. As protein: CASSIDGGGQGLSSYEQYF. The full variable domain, its missing parts supplied by reference TRBV19 and TRBJ2-7, is DGGITQSPKYLFRKEGQNVTLSCEQNLNHDAMYWYRQDPGQGLRLIYYSQIVNDFQKGDIAEGYSVSREKKESFPLTVTSAQKNPTAFYLCASSIDGGGQGLSSYEQYFGPGTRLTVT.

The gene calls are TRBV5-5 and TRBJ2-5; D is perhaps TRBD2 (6 bases). Looked up from germline, CDR1 is SGHKS and CDR2 is YYEKEE (reference sequence). V lost 4 bases and J 1 base, leaving 8 bases between the germline ends. This CDR3 is built from 13 residues. The CDR3, as DNA: TGTGCCAGCAGCCCGGGACTCCAAGAGACCCAGTACTTC. As protein: CASSPGLQETQYF.

Of note for this clone: The sample holds other DNA sequences that translate to the same CDR3. The chain links TRBV6-6 to TRBJ1-4; D possibly corresponds to TRBD1 (5 bases). The CDR3 totals 14 residues. The V end lost 2 bases, the J end lost 7 bases, and 11 bases lay between the germline ends. Germline V lookup: CDR1 MNHNY, CDR2 SVGAGI (reference sequence). CDR3 sequence reads: CASSYGQGGEKLFF. DNA of the CDR3: TGTGCCAGCAGTTACGGCCAGGGAGGTGAAAAACTGTTTTTT.

The V gene is TRBV6-4, the J gene TRBJ2-3, with unresolved D. Per germline, CDR1 MRHNA and CDR2 SNTAGT. V lost 2 bases, J lost 2 bases, and 5 bases lay in between. CDR3 length: 13 residues. CDR3 protein: CASSDRATDTQYF. The CDR3, as DNA: TGTGCCAGCAGTGACAGGGCCACAGATACGCAGTATTTT.

V is TRBV18 and J is TRBJ1-5; 9 bases align to TRBD1. Germline V CDR1 and CDR2: KGHSH, LQKENI. CDR3 size: 16 residues. Trimming took 0 bases from V and 3 from J; bases not matched to a gene: 3. CDR3 bases: TGTGCCAGCTCACCACCGGGGGACAGGGACAATCAGCCCCAGCATTTT. As protein: CASSPPGDRDNQPQHF.

This chain joins TRBV5-4 and TRBJ1-2; D is possibly TRBD1 (5 bases). This CDR3 contains 15 residues. The V gene lost 4 bases and the J gene lost 5 bases, with 18 bases spanning the gap. Germline V gene data show CDR1 as SGHNT and CDR2 as YYREEE (reference sequence). The DNA for the CDR3 is TGTGCCAGCAGCCATGCCGGGGACCGAGTTTATGGCTACACCTTC. Translated: CASSHAGDRVYGYTF.

The CDR3 nucleotides read TGCGCCAGCAGCTTGAAGGGACAGGGGACAGATACGCAGTATTTT. Encoded protein: CASSLKGQGTDTQYF. The genes are TRBV5-1 and TRBJ2-3; 10 bases line up with TRBD1. From germline, CDR1 is SGHRS and CDR2 YFSETQ. The CDR3 runs to 15 residues. The J segment lost 3 bases and the V segment lost 1 base, leaving 2 bases of the junction unmatched.